The present entry profiles one T cell receptor beta chain with its context. Its target is unknown. The data belong to a study of CD8+ T cells in alopecia areata. The treatment was: oral pan-JAK inhibitor, 5-10 mg twice daily. Specimens obtained from alopecia areata patients comprised lesional scalp punch biopsies and peripheral blood. This CDR3 comprises 12 residues. Germline V gives CDR1 SGHTA, CDR2 FQGNSA. The V and J ends lost 2 bases and 3 bases respectively, with 5 bases between them. The sequencing template was cDNA reverse transcribed from extracted RNA. Data came from immunoSEQ multiplex PCR; TCRdb stores just in-frame clones and leaves some out. The sample has approximately 110,000 clones, approximately 55% seen once. Study-wide points: Sequencing of scalp samples also includes resident alphabeta T cells from normal skin. The study found TCR sharing across patients less clear than in mice, possibly for HLA reasons.

This clonotype originated in a human donor with alopecia areata. The chain couples TRBV7-2 to TRBJ2-7; D uncertain. Sequencing used CD4+ T cells sorted from blood, obtained at week 24, from a patient treated with tofacitinib. The chain's CDR3 is CASSLLGYEQYF. In nucleotides, the CDR3 is TGTGCCAGCAGCTTACTGGGCTACGAGCAGTACTTC.